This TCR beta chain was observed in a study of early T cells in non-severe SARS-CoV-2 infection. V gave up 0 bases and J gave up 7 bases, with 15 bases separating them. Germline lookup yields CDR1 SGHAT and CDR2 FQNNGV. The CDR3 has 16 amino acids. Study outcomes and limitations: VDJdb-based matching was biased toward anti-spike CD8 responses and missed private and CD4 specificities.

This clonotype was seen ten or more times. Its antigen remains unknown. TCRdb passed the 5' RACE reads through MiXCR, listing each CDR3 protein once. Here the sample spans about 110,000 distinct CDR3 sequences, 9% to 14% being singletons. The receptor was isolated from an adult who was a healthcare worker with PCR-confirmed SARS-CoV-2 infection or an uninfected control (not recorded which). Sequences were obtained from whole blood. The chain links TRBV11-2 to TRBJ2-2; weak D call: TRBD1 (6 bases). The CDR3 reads CASSLEFQGSVGELFF. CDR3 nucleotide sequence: TGTGCCAGCAGCTTAGAGTTCCAGGGGTCAGTCGGGGAGCTGTTTTTT. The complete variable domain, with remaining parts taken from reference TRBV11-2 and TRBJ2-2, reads EAGVAQSPRYKIIEKRQSVAFWCNPISGHATLYWYQQILGQGPKLLIQFQNNGVVDDSQLPKDRFSAERLKGVDSTLKIQPAKLEDSAVYLCASSLEFQGSVGELFFGEGSRLTVL.